This TCR beta chain was documented in a study of T-cell reconstitution after alpha-beta-depleted transplantation in children. This clonotype was found a few times. Preparing the TCRbeta library involved the use of unique molecular identifiers. TCRdb ran MiXCR on the PCR reads and lists one entry per CDR3 protein. Of around 370,000 distinct CDR3 sequences in the sample, about 9.3% were seen once. The length of the CDR3 is 15 residues. The junction had 5 bases not matched to a gene; V was cut back by 0 bases and J by 6 bases. Germline assignment: CDR1 SGHDT and CDR2 YYEEEE. The chain uses TRBV5-6 and TRBJ1-5, with 8 bases aligning to TRBD1. The sequencing here drew on PBMCs from the stem cell graft donor, taken from the stem cell graft. The receptor's source is a human donor who donated a stem cell graft to a child with acute lymphoblastic leukemia. CDR3 coding DNA: TGTGCCAGCAGCTTGGGCAGGGGGCATGGTCAGCCCCAGCATTTT. Translated: CASSLGRGHGQPQHF.